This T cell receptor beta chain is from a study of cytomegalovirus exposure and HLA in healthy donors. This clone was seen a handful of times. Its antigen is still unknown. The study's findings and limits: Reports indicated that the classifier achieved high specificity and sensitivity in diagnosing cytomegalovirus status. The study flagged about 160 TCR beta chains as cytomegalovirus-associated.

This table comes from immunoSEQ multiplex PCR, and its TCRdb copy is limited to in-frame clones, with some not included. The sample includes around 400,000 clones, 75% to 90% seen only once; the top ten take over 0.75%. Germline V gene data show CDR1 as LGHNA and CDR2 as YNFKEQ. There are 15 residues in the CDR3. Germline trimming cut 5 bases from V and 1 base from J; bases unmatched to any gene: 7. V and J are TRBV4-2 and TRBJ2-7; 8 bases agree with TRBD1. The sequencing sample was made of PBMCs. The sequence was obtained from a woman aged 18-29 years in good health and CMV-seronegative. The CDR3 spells CASSSRGRASYEQYF. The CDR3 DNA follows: TGTGCCAGCAGCAGCAGGGGGCGAGCGTCCTACGAGCAGTACTTC.